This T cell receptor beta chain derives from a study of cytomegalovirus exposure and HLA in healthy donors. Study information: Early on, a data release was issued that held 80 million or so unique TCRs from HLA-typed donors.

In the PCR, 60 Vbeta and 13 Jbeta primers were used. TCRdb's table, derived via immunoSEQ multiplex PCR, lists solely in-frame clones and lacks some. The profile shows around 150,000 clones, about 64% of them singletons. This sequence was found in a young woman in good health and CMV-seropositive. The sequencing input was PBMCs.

Here the CDR3 reads CASPRRGTANYGYTF. CDR3 bases: TGTGCCAGCCCCCGAAGGGGGACAGCTAACTATGGCTACACCTTC. The chain combines TRBV2 with TRBJ1-2, with 7 bases aligning to TRBD1. CDR3 length equals 15 residues. Trimming removed 8 bases from V and 0 bases from J; junction bases left unmatched: 9. The germline V gene has CDR1 SNHLY and CDR2 FYNNEI.